This TCR beta chain is from a study of T cells and copy number aberrations in small-cell lung cancer. The protocol was immunoSEQ multiplex PCR, while the TCRdb copy is restricted to in-frame clones and leaves out a portion. This sample has around 1,300 clones, with roughly 80% found just once. V was trimmed by 8 bases and J by 5 bases, leaving 12 bases between them. The CDR3 covers 11 residues. Per germline, CDR1 SQVTM and CDR2 ANQGSEA. Sequenced: tumor tissue. The chain is built from TRBV29-1 and TRBJ2-5; D unresolved. This clonotype was sampled from a woman between 50 and 59 years old with small cell lung cancer. The CDR3: CSSPQGETQYF. The CDR3 nucleotides are TGCAGCTCCCCCCAAGGGGAGACCCAGTACTTC.